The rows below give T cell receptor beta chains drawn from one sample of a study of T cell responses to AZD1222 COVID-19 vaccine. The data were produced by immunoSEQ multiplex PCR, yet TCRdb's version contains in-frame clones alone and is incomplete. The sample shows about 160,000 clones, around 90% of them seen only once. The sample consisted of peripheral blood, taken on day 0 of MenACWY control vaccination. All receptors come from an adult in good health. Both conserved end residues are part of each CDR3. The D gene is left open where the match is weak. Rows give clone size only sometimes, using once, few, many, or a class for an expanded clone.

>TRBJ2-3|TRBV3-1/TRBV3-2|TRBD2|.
CASSPLGTSGRNSRDTQYF
TGTGCCAGCAGCCCCCTCGGGACTAGCGGGAGGAACTCTAGAGATACGCAGTATTTT
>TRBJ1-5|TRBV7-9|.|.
CASSLAGGLLQPQHF
TGTGCCAGCAGCTTAGCAGGGGGACTCCTACAGCCCCAGCATTTT
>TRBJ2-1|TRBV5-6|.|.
CASSLGMGGLVNEQFF
TGTGCCAGCAGCTTGGGGATGGGGGGATTGGTTAATGAGCAGTTCTTC
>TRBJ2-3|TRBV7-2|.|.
CASSPYTGAGTDTQYF
TGTGCCAGCAGCCCCTATACGGGAGCGGGCACAGATACGCAGTATTTT
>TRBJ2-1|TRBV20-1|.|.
CSARDSERQFF
TGCAGTGCTCGGGACTCAGAAAGGCAGTTCTTC
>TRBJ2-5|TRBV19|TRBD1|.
CASSGTGGQETQYF
TGTGCCAGTAGCGGGACAGGGGGGCAAGAGACCCAGTACTTC
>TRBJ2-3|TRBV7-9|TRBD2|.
CASSLGWTSGSKDTQYF
TGTGCCAGCAGCTTAGGTTGGACTAGCGGGAGCAAGGATACGCAGTATTTT
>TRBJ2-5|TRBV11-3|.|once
CASSGQGISKETQYF
TGTGCCAGCTCGGGGCAGGGGATCAGTAAAGAGACCCAGTACTTC
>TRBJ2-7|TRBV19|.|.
CASSIGVDSAEQYF
TGTGCCAGTAGTATTGGAGTGGACAGTGCCGAGCAGTACTTC
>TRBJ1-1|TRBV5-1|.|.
CASSLGGGAPEAFF
TGCGCCAGCAGCCTGGGCGGAGGGGCCCCTGAAGCTTTCTTT
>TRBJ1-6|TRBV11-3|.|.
CASSLVPDSPLHF
TGTGCCAGCAGCTTAGTACCGGATTCACCCCTCCACTTT
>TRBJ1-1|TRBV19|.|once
CASSIGPGANTEAFF
TGTGCCAGTAGTATCGGCCCGGGAGCGAACACTGAAGCTTTCTTT
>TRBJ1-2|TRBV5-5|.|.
CASSMEAGPGYTF
TGTGCCAGCAGCATGGAGGCAGGGCCCGGCTACACCTTC
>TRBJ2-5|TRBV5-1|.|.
CASSSPGAQETQYF
TGCGCCAGCAGCTCCCCAGGGGCCCAAGAGACCCAGTACTTC
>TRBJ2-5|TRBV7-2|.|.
CASAARTNQETQYF
TGTGCCAGCGCCGCCAGGACCAACCAAGAGACCCAGTACTTC
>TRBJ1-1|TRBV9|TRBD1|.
CASSATGTGNTEAFF
TGTGCCAGCAGCGCGACCGGGACAGGAAACACTGAAGCTTTCTTT
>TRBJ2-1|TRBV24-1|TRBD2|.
CATSDFSSGSKNEQFF
TGTGCCACCAGTGATTTTTCTAGCGGGAGTAAGAATGAGCAGTTCTTC
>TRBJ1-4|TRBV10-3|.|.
CAISVVANEKLFF
TGTGCCATCAGTGTGGTAGCTAATGAAAAACTGTTTTTT
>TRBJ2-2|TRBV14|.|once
CASSQGLPGELFF
TGTGCCAGCAGCCAAGGGTTGCCCGGGGAGCTGTTTTTT
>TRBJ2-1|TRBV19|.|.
CASTDRRLGDNEQFF
TGTGCCAGTACCGACAGGCGTCTAGGGGACAATGAGCAGTTCTTC
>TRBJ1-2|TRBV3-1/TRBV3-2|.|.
CASSQDGREGYGYTF
TGTGCCAGCAGCCAAGATGGCAGGGAGGGCTATGGCTACACCTTC
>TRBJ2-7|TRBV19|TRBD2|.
CASSSSGRILTYEQYF
TGTGCCAGTAGTTCTAGCGGGAGGATCTTAACCTACGAGCAGTACTTC
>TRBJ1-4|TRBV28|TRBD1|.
CASSQPSGQLNEKLFF
TGTGCCAGCAGCCAACCCTCGGGACAGCTTAATGAAAAACTGTTTTTT
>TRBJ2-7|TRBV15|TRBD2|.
CATSRDLASSGRARNEQYF
TGTGCCACCAGCAGAGATTTAGCGTCTAGCGGGAGGGCCCGCAACGAGCAGTACTTC
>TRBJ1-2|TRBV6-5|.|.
CASSEVGGPYGYTF
TGTGCCAGCAGCGAGGTTGGTGGGCCCTATGGCTACACCTTC
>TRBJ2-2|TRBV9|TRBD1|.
CASSVTHRGTGELFF
TGTGCCAGCAGCGTAACACACAGGGGCACCGGGGAGCTGTTTTTT
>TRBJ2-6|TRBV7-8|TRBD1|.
CASSLPGQGRSGANVLTF
TGTGCCAGCAGCTTACCAGGACAGGGTCGCTCTGGGGCCAACGTCCTGACTTTC
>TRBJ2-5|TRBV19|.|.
CASSIDLVGETQYF
TGTGCCAGTAGTATAGATTTAGTCGGAGAGACCCAGTACTTC
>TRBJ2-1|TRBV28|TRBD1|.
CASSSTGGGLYNEQFF
TGTGCCAGCAGTTCTACAGGGGGTGGTCTTTACAATGAGCAGTTCTTC
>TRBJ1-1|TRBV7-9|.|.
CASSFLGPAEAFF
TGTGCCAGCAGCTTTCTGGGGCCTGCTGAAGCTTTCTTT
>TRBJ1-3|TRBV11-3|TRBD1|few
CASSPGQGPGNTIYF
TGTGCCAGCAGCCCCGGACAGGGACCAGGAAACACCATATATTTT
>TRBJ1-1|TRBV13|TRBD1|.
CASSSPDRGYTEAFF
TGTGCCAGCAGCTCACCGGACAGGGGTTACACTGAAGCTTTCTTT
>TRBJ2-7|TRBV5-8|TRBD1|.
CASQDVDRAREQYF
TGTGCCAGCCAAGACGTAGACAGGGCTCGTGAGCAGTACTTC
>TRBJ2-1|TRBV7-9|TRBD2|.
CASSLVSGSIDNEQFF
TGTGCCAGCAGCTTAGTTAGCGGGAGTATCGACAATGAGCAGTTCTTC
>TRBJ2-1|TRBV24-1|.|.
CATSELYNEQFF
TGTGCCACCAGTGAACTTTACAATGAGCAGTTCTTC
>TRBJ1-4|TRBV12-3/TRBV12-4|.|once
CASSISEKLFF
TGTGCCAGCAGTATCTCTGAAAAACTGTTTTTT
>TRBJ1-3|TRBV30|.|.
CAWRTDRSGNTIYF
TGTGCCTGGAGGACGGACCGCTCTGGAAACACCATATATTTT
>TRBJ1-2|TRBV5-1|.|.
CASSWEAQGYGYTF
TGCGCCAGCAGCTGGGAGGCCCAGGGTTATGGCTACACCTTC
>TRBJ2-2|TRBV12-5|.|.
CASGLWSSGELFF
TGTGCTAGTGGTTTATGGAGTTCCGGGGAGCTGTTTTTT
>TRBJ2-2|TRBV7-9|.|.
CASSARLTGELFF
TGTGCCAGCAGCGCCAGACTAACCGGGGAGCTGTTTTTT
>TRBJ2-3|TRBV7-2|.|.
CASSNPPGHSTDTQYF
TGTGCCAGCAGTAATCCCCCGGGACATAGCACAGATACGCAGTATTTT
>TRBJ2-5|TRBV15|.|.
CATSRPPWLGAGETQYF
TGTGCCACCAGCAGGCCCCCCTGGTTAGGGGCGGGAGAGACCCAGTACTTC
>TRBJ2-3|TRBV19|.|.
CASSVTSADTQYF
TGTGCCAGTAGTGTTACCAGTGCGGATACGCAGTATTTT
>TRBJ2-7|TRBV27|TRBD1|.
CASSGQGYEQYF
TGTGCCAGCAGCGGACAGGGCTACGAGCAGTACTTC
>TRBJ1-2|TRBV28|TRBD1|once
CASSPQGTGRSGYTF
TGTGCCAGCAGTCCGCAAGGGACAGGGAGAAGTGGCTACACCTTC
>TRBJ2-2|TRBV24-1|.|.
CATSGQGGTGELFF
TGTGCCACCAGTGGACAGGGAGGCACCGGGGAGCTGTTTTTT
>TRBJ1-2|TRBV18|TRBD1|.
CASSPGTGNYGYTF
TGTGCCAGCTCACCGGGGACAGGAAACTATGGCTACACCTTC
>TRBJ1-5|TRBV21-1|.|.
CASSTKGSRKNQPQHF
TGTGCCAGCAGCACCAAAGGCAGCAGAAAGAATCAGCCCCAGCATTTT